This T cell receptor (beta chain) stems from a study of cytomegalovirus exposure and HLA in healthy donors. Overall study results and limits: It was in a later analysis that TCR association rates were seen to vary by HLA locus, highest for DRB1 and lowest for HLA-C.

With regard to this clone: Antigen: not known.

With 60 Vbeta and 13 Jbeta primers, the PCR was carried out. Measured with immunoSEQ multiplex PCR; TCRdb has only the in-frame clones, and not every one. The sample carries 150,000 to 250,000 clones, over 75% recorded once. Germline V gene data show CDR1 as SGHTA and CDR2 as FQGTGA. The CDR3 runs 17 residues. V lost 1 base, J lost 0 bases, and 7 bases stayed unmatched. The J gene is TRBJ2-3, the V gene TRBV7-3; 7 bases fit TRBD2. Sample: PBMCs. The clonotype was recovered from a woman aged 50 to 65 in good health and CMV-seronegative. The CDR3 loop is CASSLMGGSSSTDTQYF. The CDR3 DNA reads TGTGCCAGCAGCTTAATGGGCGGGAGTTCTAGCACAGATACGCAGTATTTT.